Included here is one TCR beta chain sequence, with context. The read halts 3 residues ahead of the CDR3 end, with the missing end drawn from the germline J gene. This specimen belongs to a study of T cells in women clearing cervical HPV infection. Assay: immunoSEQ multiplex PCR; the TCRdb copy retains only in-frame clones and omits some. The sample has about 36,000 clones. CDR3 length: 12 amino acids. The germline V gene encodes CDR1 MNHEY and CDR2 SVGEGT. The ends were cut back, 6 bases at V and 5 bases at J, with 10 bases in the middle. Sequenced material: blood buffy coat. The chain is built from TRBV6-2 or TRBV6-3 and TRBJ1-1; unclear D gene. The sequence was collected from a woman between 18 and 69 years old with a cervical HPV16 infection that either progressed to CIN3+ or cleared (not recorded which). The sequenced part of the CDR3 DNA is TGTGCCAGCAGGGTAGCTAAAACTGAA. This codes for CASRVAKTE. The entire CDR3 sequence reads CASRVAKTEAFF.